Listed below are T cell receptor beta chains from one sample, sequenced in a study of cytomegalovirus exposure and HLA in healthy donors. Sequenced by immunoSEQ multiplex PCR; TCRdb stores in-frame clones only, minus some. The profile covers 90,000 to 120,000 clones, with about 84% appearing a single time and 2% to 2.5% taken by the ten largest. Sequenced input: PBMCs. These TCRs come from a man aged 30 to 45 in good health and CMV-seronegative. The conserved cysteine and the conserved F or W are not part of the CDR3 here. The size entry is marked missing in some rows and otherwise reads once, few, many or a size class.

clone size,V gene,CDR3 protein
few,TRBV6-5,ASSFGQLRLNTEAF
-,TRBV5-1,ASSLGLAGAYEQY
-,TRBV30,ALTKLAAQETQY
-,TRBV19,ASARGVSYGYT
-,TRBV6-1,ATHGASTTDTQY
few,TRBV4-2,ASSQDPEAGANVLT
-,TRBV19,ASSMLAGYNEQF
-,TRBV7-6,ASSFLAEAFNNEQF
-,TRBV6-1,ASSEDSVGNTIY
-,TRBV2,ASSETRSYGYT
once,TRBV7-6,ASSSIRGGYEQY
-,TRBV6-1,ASSESGYGYT
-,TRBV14,ASSLDRVSYGELF
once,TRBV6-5,ASSRTGKETQY
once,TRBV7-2,ASSLALSSGGGEQF
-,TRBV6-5,ASRGLSLTDTQY
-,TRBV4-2,ASSQDPASRSEQY
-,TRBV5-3,ARSLYRPHSGANVLT
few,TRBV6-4,ASSGIAGGPDTQY
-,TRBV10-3,AISETGGRADTQY
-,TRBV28,ASSFWTRENTEAF
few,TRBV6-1,ASSTAQSGTDTQY
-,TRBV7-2,ASSLDRAYEQY
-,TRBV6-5,ASSYDPTTNEQY
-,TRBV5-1,ATSRSPNTEAF
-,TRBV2,ASRYSSGRYEQY
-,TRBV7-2,ASSLAGQGETQY
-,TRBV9,ASSALTNTYEQY
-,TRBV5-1,ASSHWTSGALGEQF
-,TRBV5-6,ASSGPGTAFNYGYT
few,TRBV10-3,AISDPTWTSGRSSYNEQF
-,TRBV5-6,ASSFPAGDYGYT
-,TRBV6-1,ASSDKRLDRGYEQF
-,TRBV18,ASSPDQGVNQPQH
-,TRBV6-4,ASSASGPLHEQY
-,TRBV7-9,ASSNRDRDSYEQY
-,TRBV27,ASKASAYNEQF
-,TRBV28,AILAGDLNTGELF
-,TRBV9,ASSVGDSNQPQH
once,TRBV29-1,SVEDLRGEQY
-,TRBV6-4,ASSDSPGSPYEQY
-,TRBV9,ASSPPRDSTLGGYT
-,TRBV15,ATSPRTGKGSYEQY
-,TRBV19,ASSPQESGANVLT
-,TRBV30,AWSTGGTGSQPQH
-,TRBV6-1,ASRRGANVLT
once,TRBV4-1,ASSQLAGGEQF
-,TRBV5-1,ASRRDGNTEAF
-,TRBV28,ASSWTGVSTEAF
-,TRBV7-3,ASSARTGGSGYT
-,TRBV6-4,ASSASGSYNEQF
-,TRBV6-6,AIQETGFGANVLT
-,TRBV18,ASSPRDSQETQY
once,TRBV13,ASSLTGGVHEKLF
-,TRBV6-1,ATSDSFAYNQPQH
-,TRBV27,ASSPTGADNQPQH
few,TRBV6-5,ASSSTTGELF
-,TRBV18,ASSPQGLAYEQY
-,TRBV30,AWSVGWRTGGDGYT